The 19 T cell receptor beta chains given below trace back to one sample, sequenced in a study of T-cell memory formation after mild COVID-19. TCRdb reprocessed the 5' RACE reads via MiXCR and lists one record per CDR3 protein. This sample has around 340,000 distinct CDR3 sequences, with around 15% found just once. Sequences were obtained from PBMCs or a T cell subset sorted from them (not recorded which). The source is a man between 18 and 35 years old who had mild COVID-19 (a few samples of this study predate the infection). Cell type and time point are not known.

This clonotype was picked up a small number of times. In DNA form, the CDR3 reads TGTGCCACCAGAGGGTGGAGGGATCAGCCCCAGCATTTT. Protein: CATRGWRDQPQHF. This chain joins TRBV15 and TRBJ1-5; D is unclear. Germline V gives CDR1 LNHNV, CDR2 YYDKDF (reference sequence). This CDR3 has 13 residues. Trimming took off 6 bases at V and 5 bases at J, with 11 bases between the two ends.

This chain connects TRBV6-1 to TRBJ1-1, with 10 bases aligning to TRBD1. The CDR3 spans 16 residues. Germline trimming cut 4 bases from V and 6 bases from J; bases unmatched to any gene: 11. Germline CDR1 MNHNS, CDR2 SASEGT. The CDR3 nucleotides read TGTGCCAGCAGTGCGTCGCCGGGACAGGGGTTGTCTGAAGCTTTCTTT. Its translation: CASSASPGQGLSEAFF.

V gene TRBV20-1 combines with J gene TRBJ1-5, with TRBD1 matching 9 bases. J lost 5 bases, V lost 3 bases, and 2 bases had no gene match. This CDR3 comprises 13 residues. The germline V gene encodes CDR1 DFQATT and CDR2 SNEGSKA (reference sequence). Here the CDR3 reads CSARTGGDQPQHF. The CDR3 DNA sequence: TGCAGTGCTAGGACAGGGGGAGATCAGCCCCAGCATTTT.

The rearrangement links TRBV6-2 or TRBV6-3 to TRBJ1-3, with D uncertain. The V and J ends lost 2 bases and 0 bases respectively, with 5 bases between them. This CDR3 comprises 14 residues. Germline V CDR1 and CDR2: MNHEY, SVGEGT. CDR3 in amino acids: CASSYGDSGNTIYF. For the CDR3, the DNA is TGTGCCAGCAGTTACGGGGACTCTGGAAACACCATATATTTT.

The table lists this clonotype with a few counts. The V call is TRBV25-1, the J call TRBJ2-1; TRBD2 agrees at 9 bases. V was clipped by 4 bases and J by 6 bases; unmatched bases: 10. This CDR3 spans 16 amino acids. Germline V gene sequence: CDR1 MGHDK, CDR2 SYGVNS. The CDR3 region is CASSVRERGAANEQFF. CDR3 sequence (DNA): TGTGCCAGCAGTGTAAGGGAGCGGGGGGCCGCCAATGAGCAGTTCTTC.

This clonotype was counted between two and nine times. The V and J genes are TRBV4-3 and TRBJ2-7, with TRBD1 identical over 7 bases. The CDR3 sequence is 17 residues long. J lost 0 bases, V lost 0 bases, and 8 bases had no gene match. CDR1 LGHNA and CDR2 YSLEER come from the germline V gene. The CDR3 nucleotides read TGCGCCAGCAGCCAAGATACAGGGGCCTCTGGCTCCTACGAGCAGTACTTC. Translated, it gives CASSQDTGASGSYEQYF.

This sequence joins TRBV10-3 and TRBJ2-3; 13 positions match TRBD2. V was pared by 8 bases and J by 3 bases, with 8 bases of the junction left unmatched. Germline CDR1 is ENHRY and CDR2 is SYGVKD. CDR3 length: 16 amino acids. The CDR3 protein is CAIGGTSGGATDTQYF. As DNA, the CDR3 is TGTGCCATCGGAGGAACTAGCGGGGGGGCTACAGATACGCAGTATTTT.

This clonotype has just a few counts. This chain connects TRBV11-3 to TRBJ2-6, with 7 bases lining up with TRBD1. The length of the CDR3 is 15 residues. The germline V gene has CDR1 SGHNT and CDR2 YENEEA. Unmatched junction bases numbered 4, after V lost 5 bases and J lost 3 bases. CDR3 sequence: CASSEGALGANVLTF. The CDR3 DNA is TGTGCCAGCAGCGAGGGGGCGCTTGGGGCCAACGTCCTGACTTTC.

This clonotype was seen more than once but under ten times. The chain employs TRBV6-2 or TRBV6-3 and TRBJ2-5; 8 positions agree with TRBD1. CDR1 is MNHEY and CDR2 is SVGEGT in the germline V gene. The length of the CDR3 is 17 residues. Trimming removed 3 bases from V and 4 bases from J; junction bases left unmatched: 13. In DNA form, the CDR3 reads TGTGCCAGCAGTTATTCTACGACAGGGGACTCTCGAGAGACCCAGTACTTC. Encoded protein: CASSYSTTGDSRETQYF.

V gene TRBV27 combines with J gene TRBJ2-7; TRBD1 agrees at 7 bases. V was pared by 2 bases and J by 2 bases, with 3 bases of the junction left unmatched. The CDR3 extends over 14 amino acids. Germline V CDR1 and CDR2: MNHEY, SMNVEV (reference sequence). The CDR3 coding sequence is TGTGCCAGCAGTTTAAAACAGGGGCCCTACGAGCAGTACTTC. Protein sequence: CASSLKQGPYEQYF.

In its sample, this clonotype was seen a few times. The gene calls are TRBV3-1 and TRBJ2-2; D unresolved. Trimming left V 0 bases short and J 3 bases short, with 5 bases between. The CDR3 has 14 amino acids. Germline V lookup: CDR1 LGHDT, CDR2 YNNKEL (reference sequence). In nucleotides, the CDR3 is TGTGCCAGCAGCCAAGAACCTTACACCGGGGAGCTGTTTTTT. Its protein product is CASSQEPYTGELFF. The whole variable domain, filled in from reference TRBV3-1 and TRBJ2-2, reads DTAVSQTPKYLVTQMGNDKSIKCEQNLGHDTMYWYKQDSKKFLKIMFSYNNKELIINETVPNRFSPKSPDKAHLNLHINSLELGDSAVYFCASSQEPYTGELFFGEGSRLTVL.

CDR3 in amino acids: CASSPLAGGERTQYF. CDR3 nucleotides: TGTGCCAGCAGCCCCCTAGCGGGGGGTGAGAGGACCCAGTACTTC. The V and J genes are TRBV4-2 and TRBJ2-5, with 11 bases fitting TRBD2. The J segment lost 7 bases and the V segment lost 4 bases, leaving 8 bases of the junction unmatched. The CDR3 sequence is 15 residues long. Germline CDR1 is LGHNA and CDR2 is YNFKEQ.

This chain uses TRBV20-1 with TRBJ2-7; TRBD1 agrees at 10 bases. Germline-derived CDR1 and CDR2 are DFQATT and SNEGSKA (reference sequence). CDR3 size: 14 residues. V shed 6 bases and J 3 bases; nucleotides not matched to a gene: 8. The CDR3 DNA sequence: TGCAGTGCCCACGCCTGGACAGGGGGCTACGAGCAGTACTTC. Translating gives CSAHAWTGGYEQYF.

V is TRBV9 and J is TRBJ2-7; 9 nucleotides line up with TRBD2. Germline CDR1 reads SGDLS; CDR2 reads YYNGEE. The CDR3 extends over 16 amino acids. V lost 3 bases and J lost 0; bases outside the gene matches: 7. CDR3 DNA: TGTGCCAGCAGCGGTGGGAGCGGGGGGCCCTCCTACGAGCAGTACTTC. It yields the protein CASSGGSGGPSYEQYF.

The V call is TRBV5-1, the J call TRBJ2-1; no clear D. Germline values: CDR1 SGHRS, CDR2 YFSETQ. The length of the CDR3 is 12 residues. V lost 4 bases and J lost 5, with 7 bases in between. CDR3 coding DNA: TGCGCCAGCAGCCCATCGAACAATGAGCAGTTCTTC. Translation gives CASSPSNNEQFF. Drawing the rest from reference TRBV5-1 and TRBJ2-1, the complete variable domain is KAGVTQTPRYLIKTRGQQVTLSCSPISGHRSVSWYQQTPGQGLQFLFEYFSETQRNKGNFPGRFSGRQFSNSRSEMNVSTLELGDSALYLCASSPSNNEQFFGPGTRLTVL.

The chain carries TRBV5-1 and TRBJ1-2, with 7 bases matching TRBD1. This CDR3 is built from 14 residues. Germline lookup yields CDR1 SGHRS and CDR2 YFSETQ. After removal of 4 bases from V and 3 bases from J, the junction contained 6 bases not matched to a gene. CDR3 amino acids: CASSRDSLDYGYTF. CDR3 nucleotide sequence: TGCGCCAGCAGCCGGGACAGCCTCGACTATGGCTACACCTTC. Looking up the rest from reference TRBV5-1 and TRBJ1-2 gives the full variable domain: KAGVTQTPRYLIKTRGQQVTLSCSPISGHRSVSWYQQTPGQGLQFLFEYFSETQRNKGNFPGRFSGRQFSNSRSEMNVSTLELGDSALYLCASSRDSLDYGYTFGSGTRLTVV.

The V gene is TRBV5-1, the J gene TRBJ1-4; D not certain. Germline CDR1 is SGHRS and CDR2 is YFSETQ. V lost 2 bases, J lost 6 bases, and 14 bases lay in between. CDR3 length: 15 amino acids. Here the CDR3 reads CASSFGVTRDEKLFF. The CDR3 DNA reads TGCGCCAGCAGCTTTGGGGTCACACGGGATGAAAAACTGTTTTTT.

The chain employs TRBV10-3 and TRBJ2-5, with unresolved D. CDR1 ENHRY and CDR2 SYGVKD come from the germline V gene. The ends were cut back, 0 bases at V and 2 bases at J, with 13 bases in the middle. This CDR3 spans 16 amino acids. This CDR3 is CAISESRASVQETQYF. The CDR3 region has the DNA TGTGCCATCAGTGAGTCTAGGGCCTCCGTTCAAGAGACCCAGTACTTC.

This clonotype was counted a few times. This sequence joins TRBV24-1 and TRBJ1-1; D gene ambiguous. Germline loops: CDR1 KGHDR, CDR2 SFDVKD. The CDR3 is 13 amino acids. With 3 bases removed from V and 4 bases from J, the gap between germline ends came to 8 bases. The CDR3 spells CATSDGVATEAFF. CDR3 coding DNA: TGTGCCACCAGTGATGGTGTCGCCACTGAAGCTTTCTTT.